The present T cell receptor beta chain was sequenced within a study of blood T cell repertoires in COVID-19. Repertoires were generated with immunoSEQ multiplex PCR, while TCRdb's copy carries only in-frame clones and drops some. The data show tens of thousands of clones, about 87% seen once. This clone came up a few times. The CDR3 consists of 13 residues. Germline CDR1 KGHSH, CDR2 LQKENI. V trimming: 3 bases; J trimming: 12 bases; junction bases outside the gene matches: 7. This TCR came from a human donor in a cohort sampled during active COVID-19. Sequenced material: peripheral blood. The rearrangement joins TRBV18 to TRBJ2-1, with 8 bases fitting TRBD2. The CDR3: CASSPEASGRQFF. The CDR3 bases are TGTGCCAGCTCACCGGAAGCTAGCGGGCGGCAGTTCTTC.